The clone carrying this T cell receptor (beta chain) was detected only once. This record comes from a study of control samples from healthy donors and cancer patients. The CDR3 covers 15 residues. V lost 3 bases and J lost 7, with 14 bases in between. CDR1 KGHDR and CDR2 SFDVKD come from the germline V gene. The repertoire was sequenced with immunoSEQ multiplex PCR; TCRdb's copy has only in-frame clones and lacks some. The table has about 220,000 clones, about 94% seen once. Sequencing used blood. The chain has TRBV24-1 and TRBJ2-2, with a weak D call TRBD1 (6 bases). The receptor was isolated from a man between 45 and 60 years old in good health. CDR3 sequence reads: CATSDTGGLNGELFF. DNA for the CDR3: TGTGCCACCAGTGATACTGGGGGCCTAAACGGGGAGCTGTTTTTT.